This is a list of T cell receptor beta chains from one sample in a study of blood T cell repertoires in COVID-19. Measured with immunoSEQ multiplex PCR; TCRdb has only the in-frame clones, and not every one. This sample has 29,000 or so clones, with about 89% found just once. The sample was peripheral blood. The receptors come from a human donor in a cohort sampled during active COVID-19. Both conserved end residues are part of each CDR3. A D gene is named only where the DNA matches it firmly. Clone size appears in some rows only: once, few, many, or a class for an expanded clone.

TRBJ1-1 TRBV6-4 . TRBD1 TGTGCCAGCAGTGACAAGGGACAGGGGAACACTGAAGCTTTCTTT CASSDKGQGNTEAFF
TRBJ2-3 TRBV4-1 . TRBD2 TGCGCCAGCAGCCACGGGACTACCGCTAGCACAGATACGCAGTATTTT CASSHGTTASTDTQYF
TRBJ2-2 TRBV15 . TRBD2 TGTGCCACCGGAGCGGGGGGGTCAGACGGGGAGCTGTTTTTT CATGAGGSDGELFF
TRBJ1-2 TRBV4-2 . . TGTGCCAGCAGCCAAGCGAAAGGAGACAGAGGTGGCTACACCTTC CASSQAKGDRGGYTF
TRBJ1-2 TRBV5-5 . . TGTGCCAGCAGCTTGATAGGGGCCACTGGCTACACCTTC CASSLIGATGYTF
TRBJ2-1 TRBV7-9 . . TGTGCCAGCAGCTTAGTTATCGGCGGTGAGCAGTTCTTC CASSLVIGGEQFF
TRBJ2-7 TRBV6-5 . TRBD1 TGTGCCAGTATGACAGGGGGCGCCGAGCAGTACTTC CASMTGGAEQYF
TRBJ1-2 TRBV6-2/TRBV6-3 once TRBD1 TGTGCCAGCAGTTACTTCTGGGACAGCGGCTCCACCTTC CASSYFWDSGSTF
TRBJ1-1 TRBV25-1 . . TGTGCCAGCAGTGACCCTAGGACAGCCGATGCCTCTGAAGCTTTCTTT CASSDPRTADASEAFF
TRBJ2-1 TRBV6-6 . TRBD2 TGTGCAGTCAGCAGAGCGGGGGGTGGGAATGAGCAGTTCTTC CAVSRAGGGNEQFF
TRBJ2-5 TRBV18 few TRBD2 TGTGCCAGCTCACCAGGGACTAGCGGGGCTCAAGAGACCCAGTACTTC CASSPGTSGAQETQYF
TRBJ1-5 TRBV19 . . TGTGCCAGTAGTACAAACAGCTATAGCAATCAGCCCCAGCATTTT CASSTNSYSNQPQHF
TRBJ2-1 TRBV4-3 . TRBD2 TGCGCCAGCAGCCTTCAGCTAGCGGGGAGGCACAATGAGCAGTTCTTC CASSLQLAGRHNEQFF
TRBJ2-7 TRBV28 . TRBD1 TGTGCCAGCAGCCCGACAGGGGGATTTTACGAGCAGTACTTC CASSPTGGFYEQYF
TRBJ2-2 TRBV7-6 once TRBD1 TGTGCCAGCAGCACCCGGGACAGGGGAAAGGCCGGGGAGCTGTTTTTT CASSTRDRGKAGELFF
TRBJ2-5 TRBV9 . TRBD1 TGTGCCAGCAGCTCCGGGACAGTTCAAGAGACCCAGTACTTC CASSSGTVQETQYF
TRBJ2-7 TRBV29-1 few TRBD1 TGCAGCGGCATAATCCCGGGACAGGAGACCTACGAGCAGTACTTC CSGIIPGQETYEQYF
TRBJ1-3 TRBV5-4 once . TGTGCCAGCAGCTCAACGGGACTCTCTGGAAACACCATATATTTT CASSSTGLSGNTIYF